The clone carrying this T cell receptor (beta chain) was picked up one time. Antigen: not known. The data originate from a study of a mutant IDH1 vaccine in newly diagnosed glioma. Sequencing used immunoSEQ multiplex PCR; TCRdb keeps in-frame clones, though not all of them. This sample has 65,000 to 70,000 clones; 70% to 90% occur once, and the top ten carry under 3.5%. Study-level points and caveats: Vaccination induced immune responses in 93.3% of patients.

Sample time point: baseline, week 1 (first vaccination visit). Treatment noted: pre-vaccination baseline after standard-of-care therapy. With 4 bases removed from V and 4 bases from J, the gap between germline ends came to 18 bases. Germline-derived CDR1 and CDR2 are SGHNT and YYREEE (reference sequence). This CDR3 is built from 15 residues. Sequencing used PBMCs, obtained from a glioma patient treated with radiotherapy, temozolomide or both. The chain links TRBV5-4 to TRBJ2-7, with D tentatively TRBD2 (6 bases). This TCR came from a man aged 30 to 39 with glioma. The CDR3 is CASSPTDYLLYEQYF. DNA for the CDR3: TGTGCCAGCAGCCCTACGGACTATCTACTTTACGAGCAGTACTTC.